The next 3 T cell receptor beta chains were all read from a single sample in a study of blood T cell repertoires in COVID-19. Produced via immunoSEQ multiplex PCR; TCRdb's table is partial and in-frame only. The table includes some 400,000 clones, roughly 86% detected once. The sample consisted of PBMCs or T cells enriched from blood (not recorded which). Every receptor here comes from a man aged 25-45 years who had recovered from COVID-19.

The V gene is TRBV20-1, the J gene TRBJ1-1; 7 bases line up with TRBD1. With 3 bases clipped from V and 3 bases from J, the junction kept 4 bases outside the gene matches. Germline CDR1 and CDR2: DFQATT and SNEGSKA (reference sequence). This CDR3 region has 13 residues. Here the CDR3 reads CSASEGADTEAFF. CDR3 bases: TGCAGTGCTAGTGAGGGGGCTGACACTGAAGCTTTCTTT.

The rearrangement links TRBV7-9 to TRBJ1-6; TRBD1 might be the D (6 bases). Germline V CDR1 and CDR2: SEHNR, FQNEAQ (reference sequence). Trimming pared 8 bases from V and 13 bases from J, leaving 18 bases between. There are 13 residues in the CDR3. CDR3 coding DNA: TGTGCCAGCGAGGGCGGGGGCCTGAGGCCCCTCCACTTT. Protein product: CASEGGGLRPLHF.

As for this clone: Additional DNA sequences in this sample encode the identical CDR3. J is TRBJ1-1 and V is TRBV12-3 or TRBV12-4; D call uncertain. This CDR3 comprises 13 residues. Trimming cost V 3 bases and J 4 bases, with 9 bases left between them. CDR3 bases: TGTGCCAGCAGTTTTTCGGGAGGCACTGAAGCTTTCTTT. This gives the protein CASSFSGGTEAFF.